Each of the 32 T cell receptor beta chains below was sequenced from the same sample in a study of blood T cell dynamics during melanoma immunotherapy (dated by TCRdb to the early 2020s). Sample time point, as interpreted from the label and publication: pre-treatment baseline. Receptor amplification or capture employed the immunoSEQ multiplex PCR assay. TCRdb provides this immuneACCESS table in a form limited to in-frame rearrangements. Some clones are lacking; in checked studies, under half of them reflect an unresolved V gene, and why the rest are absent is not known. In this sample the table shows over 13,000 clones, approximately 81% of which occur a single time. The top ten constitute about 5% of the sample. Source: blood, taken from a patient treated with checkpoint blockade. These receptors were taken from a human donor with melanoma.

The chain's CDR3 is CASSLVGAPEAFF. The CDR3 DNA follows: TGCGCCAGCAGCTTGGTTGGGGCCCCTGAAGCTTTCTTT. The V and J genes are TRBV5-1 and TRBJ1-1; D might be TRBD1 (5 bases). Germline CDR1 reads SGHRS; CDR2 reads YFSETQ. V gave up 0 bases and J gave up 6 bases, with 9 bases separating them. This CDR3 comprises 13 residues.

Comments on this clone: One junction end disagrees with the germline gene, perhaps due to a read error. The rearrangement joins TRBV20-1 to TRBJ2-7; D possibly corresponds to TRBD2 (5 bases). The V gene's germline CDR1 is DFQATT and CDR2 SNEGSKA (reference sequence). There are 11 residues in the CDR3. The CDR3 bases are TGCAGTGCTAGACAAGCGGTCCGTCAGTCCTTC. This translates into CSARQAVRQSF.

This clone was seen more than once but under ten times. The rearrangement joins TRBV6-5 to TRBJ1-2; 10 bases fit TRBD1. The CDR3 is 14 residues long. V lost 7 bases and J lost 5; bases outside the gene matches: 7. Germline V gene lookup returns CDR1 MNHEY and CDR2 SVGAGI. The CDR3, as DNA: TGTGCCAGCACCCCGGACAGGGGGAGGTATGGCTACACCTTC. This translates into CASTPDRGRYGYTF.

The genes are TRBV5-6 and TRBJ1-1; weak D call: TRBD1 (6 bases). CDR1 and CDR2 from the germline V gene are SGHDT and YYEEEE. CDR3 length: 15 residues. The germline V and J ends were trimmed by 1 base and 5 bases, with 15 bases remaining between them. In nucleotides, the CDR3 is TGTGCCAGCAGCTTGACAGGGCGCCAGGGGACTGAAGCTTTCTTT. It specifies CASSLTGRQGTEAFF.

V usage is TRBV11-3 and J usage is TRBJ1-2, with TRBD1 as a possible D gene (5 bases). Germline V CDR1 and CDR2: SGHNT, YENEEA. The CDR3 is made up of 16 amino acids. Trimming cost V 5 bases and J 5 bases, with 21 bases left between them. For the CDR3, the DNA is TGTGCCAGCAGCCTAGCCCCCCGGGGGAAGGTATATGGCTACACCTTC. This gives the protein CASSLAPRGKVYGYTF.

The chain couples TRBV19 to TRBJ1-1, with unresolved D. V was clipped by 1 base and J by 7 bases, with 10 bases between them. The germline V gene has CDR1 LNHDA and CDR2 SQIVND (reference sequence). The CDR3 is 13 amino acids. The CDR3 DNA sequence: TGTGCCAGTAGTATAGTAGGGCGGAATGAAGCTTTCTTT. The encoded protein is CASSIVGRNEAFF.

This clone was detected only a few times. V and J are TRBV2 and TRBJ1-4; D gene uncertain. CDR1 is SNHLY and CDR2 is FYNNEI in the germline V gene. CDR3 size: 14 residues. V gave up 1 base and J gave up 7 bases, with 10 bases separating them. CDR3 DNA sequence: TGTGCCAGCAGTGAAGGGAGAACCAGTGAAAAACTGTTTTTT. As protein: CASSEGRTSEKLFF.

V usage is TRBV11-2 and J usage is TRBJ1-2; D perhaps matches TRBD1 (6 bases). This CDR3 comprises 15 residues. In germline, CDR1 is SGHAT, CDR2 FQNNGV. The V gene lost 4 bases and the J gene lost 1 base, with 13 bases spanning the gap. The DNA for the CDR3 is TGTGCCAGCAGCTCCCTCCGGGGGCGTAACTATGGCTACACCTTC. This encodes CASSSLRGRNYGYTF.

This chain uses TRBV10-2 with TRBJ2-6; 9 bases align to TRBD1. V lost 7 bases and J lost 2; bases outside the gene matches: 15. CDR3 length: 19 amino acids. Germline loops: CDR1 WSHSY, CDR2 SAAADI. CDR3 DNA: TGCGCCAGCATGCCGATTCTAGGACAGGGGAACGCTGGGGCCAACGTCCTGACTTTC. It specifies CASMPILGQGNAGANVLTF.

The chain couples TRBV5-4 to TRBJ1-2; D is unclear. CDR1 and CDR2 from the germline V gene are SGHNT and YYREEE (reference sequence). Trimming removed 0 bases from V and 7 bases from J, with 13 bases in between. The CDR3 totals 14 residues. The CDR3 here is CASSLGGRGGGYTF. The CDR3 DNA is TGTGCCAGCAGCTTGGGTGGGCGGGGAGGTGGCTACACCTTC.

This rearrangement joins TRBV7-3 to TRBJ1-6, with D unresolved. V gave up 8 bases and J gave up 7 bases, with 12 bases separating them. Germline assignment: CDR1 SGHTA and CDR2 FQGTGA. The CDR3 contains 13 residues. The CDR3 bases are TGTGCCAGCGGACGGCAGGCGAATTCACCCCTCCACTTT. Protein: CASGRQANSPLHF.

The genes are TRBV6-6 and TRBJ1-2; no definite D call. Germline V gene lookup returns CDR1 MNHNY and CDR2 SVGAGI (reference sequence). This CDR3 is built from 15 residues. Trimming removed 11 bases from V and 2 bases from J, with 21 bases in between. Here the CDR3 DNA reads TGTGCCCAACCTGAGACGAGGGCGATAAACTATGGCTACACCTTC. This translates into CAQPETRAINYGYTF.

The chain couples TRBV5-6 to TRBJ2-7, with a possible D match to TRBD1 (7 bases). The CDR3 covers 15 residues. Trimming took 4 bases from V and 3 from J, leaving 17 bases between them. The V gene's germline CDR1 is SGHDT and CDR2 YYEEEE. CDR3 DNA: TGTGCCAGCAGCCTCGGGGGACAGTGGTACTACGAGCAGTACTTC. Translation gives CASSLGGQWYYEQYF.

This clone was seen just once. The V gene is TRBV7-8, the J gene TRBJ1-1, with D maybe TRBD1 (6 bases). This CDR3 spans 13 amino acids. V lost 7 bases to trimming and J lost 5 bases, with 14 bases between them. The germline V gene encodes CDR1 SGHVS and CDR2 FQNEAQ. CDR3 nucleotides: TGTGCCAGCACCCCGACAGGCAGGACTGAAGCTTTCTTT. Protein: CASTPTGRTEAFF.

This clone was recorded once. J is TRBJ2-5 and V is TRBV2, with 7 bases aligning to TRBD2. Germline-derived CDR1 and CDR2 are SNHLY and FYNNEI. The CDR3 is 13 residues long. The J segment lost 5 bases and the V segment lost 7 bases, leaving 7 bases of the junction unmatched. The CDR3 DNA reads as TGTGCCAGCAAGCGGGAACCGTTGGAGACCCAGTACTTC. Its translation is CASKREPLETQYF.

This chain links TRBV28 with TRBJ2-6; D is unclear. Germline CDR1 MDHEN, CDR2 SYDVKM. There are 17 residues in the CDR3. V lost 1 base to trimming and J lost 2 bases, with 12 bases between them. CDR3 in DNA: TGTGCCAGCAGTTTATATGGCACCCGGACTGGGGCCAACGTCCTGACTTTC. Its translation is CASSLYGTRTGANVLTF.

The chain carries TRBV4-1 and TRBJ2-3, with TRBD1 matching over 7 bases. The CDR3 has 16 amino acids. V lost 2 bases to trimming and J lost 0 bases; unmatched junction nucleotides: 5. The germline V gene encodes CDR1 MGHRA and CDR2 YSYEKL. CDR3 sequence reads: CASSQTGQLSTDTQYF. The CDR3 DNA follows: TGCGCCAGCAGCCAAACGGGACAGTTAAGCACAGATACGCAGTATTTT.

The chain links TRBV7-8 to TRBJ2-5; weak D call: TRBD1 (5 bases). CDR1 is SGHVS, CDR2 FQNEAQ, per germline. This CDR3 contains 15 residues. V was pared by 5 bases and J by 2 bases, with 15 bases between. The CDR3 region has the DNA TGTGCCAGCAGCCGACAGAGGCAGATACAAGAGACCCAGTACTTC. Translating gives CASSRQRQIQETQYF.

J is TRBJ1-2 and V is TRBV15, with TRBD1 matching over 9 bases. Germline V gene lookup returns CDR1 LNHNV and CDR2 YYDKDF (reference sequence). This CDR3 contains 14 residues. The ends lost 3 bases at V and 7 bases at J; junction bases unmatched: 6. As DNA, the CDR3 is TGTGCCACCAGCAGCGGGACAGGGTCGGGTGGCTACACCTTC. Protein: CATSSGTGSGGYTF.

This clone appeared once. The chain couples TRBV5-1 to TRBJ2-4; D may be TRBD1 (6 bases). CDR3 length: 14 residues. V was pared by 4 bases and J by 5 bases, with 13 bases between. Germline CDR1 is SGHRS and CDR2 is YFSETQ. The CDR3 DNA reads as TGCGCCAGCAGCCCAAACCAGGGGCAAAACATTCAGTACTTC. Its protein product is CASSPNQGQNIQYF. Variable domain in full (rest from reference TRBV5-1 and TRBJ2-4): KAGVTQTPRYLIKTRGQQVTLSCSPISGHRSVSWYQQTPGQGLQFLFEYFSETQRNKGNFPGRFSGRQFSNSRSEMNVSTLELGDSALYLCASSPNQGQNIQYFGAGTRLSVL.

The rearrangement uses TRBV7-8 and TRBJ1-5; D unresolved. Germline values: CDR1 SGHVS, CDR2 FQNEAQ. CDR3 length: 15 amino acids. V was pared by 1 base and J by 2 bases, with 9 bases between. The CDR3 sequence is CASSLGGVGNQPQHF. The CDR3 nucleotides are TGTGCCAGCAGCTTAGGGGGAGTAGGCAATCAGCCCCAGCATTTT. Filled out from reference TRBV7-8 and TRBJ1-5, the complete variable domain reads GAGVSQSPRYKVAKRGQDVALRCDPISGHVSLFWYQQALGQGPEFLTYFQNEAQLDKSGLPSDRFFAERPEGSVSTLKIQRTQQEDSAVYLCASSLGGVGNQPQHFGDGTRLSIL.

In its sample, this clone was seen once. CDR3 nucleotide sequence: TGCGCCAGCAGCTTGTTGTCTAGCGGGTCCGGGGAGCTGTTTTTT. Its protein product is CASSLLSSGSGELFF. The rearrangement joins TRBV5-1 to TRBJ2-2; 8 bases fit TRBD2. V shed 1 base and J 6 bases; nucleotides not matched to a gene: 5. CDR1 and CDR2 (germline): SGHRS, YFSETQ. This CDR3 comprises 15 residues.

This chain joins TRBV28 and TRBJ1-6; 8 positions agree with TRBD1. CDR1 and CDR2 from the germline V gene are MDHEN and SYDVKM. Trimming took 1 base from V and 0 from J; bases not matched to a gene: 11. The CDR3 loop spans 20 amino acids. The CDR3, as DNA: TGTGCCAGCAGTTTATTGATGGGCGGACAGGGCAGCTCCTATAATTCACCCCTCCACTTT. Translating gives CASSLLMGGQGSSYNSPLHF.

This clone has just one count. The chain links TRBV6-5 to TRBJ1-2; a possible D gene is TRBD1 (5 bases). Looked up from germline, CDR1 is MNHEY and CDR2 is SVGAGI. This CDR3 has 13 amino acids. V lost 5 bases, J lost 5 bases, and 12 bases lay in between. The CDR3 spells CASSRRQTYGYTF. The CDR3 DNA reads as TGTGCCAGCAGTAGGAGACAGACATATGGCTACACCTTC.

DNA for the CDR3: TGTGCCAGCAGCACCCGGGGACAGGGTTATAGCGAGCAGTACTTC. It codes for CASSTRGQGYSEQYF. The J gene is TRBJ2-7, the V gene TRBV13, with 9 positions matching TRBD1. The CDR3 sequence is 15 residues long. Per the germline V gene, CDR1 is PRHDT and CDR2 is FYEKMQ (reference sequence). V gave up 5 bases and J gave up 6 bases; unmatched junction bases: 11.

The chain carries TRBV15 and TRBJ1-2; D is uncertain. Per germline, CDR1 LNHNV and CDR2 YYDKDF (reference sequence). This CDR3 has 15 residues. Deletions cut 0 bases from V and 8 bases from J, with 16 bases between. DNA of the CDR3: TGTGCCACCAGCAGAGATCAGGCTGGGGTGGGCGGCTACACCTTC. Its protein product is CATSRDQAGVGGYTF. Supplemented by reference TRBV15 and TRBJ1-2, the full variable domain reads DAMVIQNPRYQVTQFGKPVTLSCSQTLNHNVMYWYQQKSSQAPKLLFHYYDKDFNNEADTPDNFQSRRPNTSFCFLDIRSPGLGDTAMYLCATSRDQAGVGGYTFGSGTRLTVV.

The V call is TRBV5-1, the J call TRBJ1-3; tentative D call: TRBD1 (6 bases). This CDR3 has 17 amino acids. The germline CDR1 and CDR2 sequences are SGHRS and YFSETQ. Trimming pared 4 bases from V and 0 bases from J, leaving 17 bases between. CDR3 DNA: TGCGCCAGCAGCCCTAACTTGGGACACAGCTCTGGAAACACCATATATTTT. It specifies CASSPNLGHSSGNTIYF.

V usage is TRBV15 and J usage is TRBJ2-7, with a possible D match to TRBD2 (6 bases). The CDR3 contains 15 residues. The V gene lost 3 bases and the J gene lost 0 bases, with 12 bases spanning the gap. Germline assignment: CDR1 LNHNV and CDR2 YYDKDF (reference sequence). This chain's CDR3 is CATSRSLASSYEQYF. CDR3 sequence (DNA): TGTGCCACCAGCAGGTCACTAGCCAGCTCCTACGAGCAGTACTTC.

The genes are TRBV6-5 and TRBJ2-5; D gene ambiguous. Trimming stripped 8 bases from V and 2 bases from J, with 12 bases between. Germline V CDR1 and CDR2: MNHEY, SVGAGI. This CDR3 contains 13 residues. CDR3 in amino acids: CASGREPQETQYF. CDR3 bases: TGTGCCAGCGGAAGGGAACCGCAAGAGACCCAGTACTTC.

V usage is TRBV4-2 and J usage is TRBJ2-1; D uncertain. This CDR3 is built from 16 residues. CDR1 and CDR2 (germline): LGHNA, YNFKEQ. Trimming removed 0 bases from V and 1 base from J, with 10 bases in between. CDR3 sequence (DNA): TGTGCCAGCAGCCAAGATGTATGGGTATCCTACAATGAGCAGTTCTTC. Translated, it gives CASSQDVWVSYNEQFF.

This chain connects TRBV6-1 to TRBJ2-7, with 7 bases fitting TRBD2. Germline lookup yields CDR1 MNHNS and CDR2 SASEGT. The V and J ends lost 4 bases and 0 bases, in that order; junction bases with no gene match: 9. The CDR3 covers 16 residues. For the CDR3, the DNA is TGTGCCAGCAGTGGCTGGGAGCGGGGTAGCTCCTACGAGCAGTACTTC. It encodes CASSGWERGSSYEQYF.

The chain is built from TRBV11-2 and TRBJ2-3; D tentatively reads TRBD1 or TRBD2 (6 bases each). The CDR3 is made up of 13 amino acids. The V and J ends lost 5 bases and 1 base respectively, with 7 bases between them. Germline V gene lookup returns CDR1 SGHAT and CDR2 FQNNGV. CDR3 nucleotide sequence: TGTGCCAGCAGCCGGGGGCGCACAGATACGCAGTATTTT. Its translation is CASSRGRTDTQYF.